This T cell receptor (beta chain) was profiled in a study of cytomegalovirus exposure and HLA in healthy donors. CDR1 is SNHLY, CDR2 FYNNEI, per germline. The junction had 2 bases not matched to a gene; V was cut back by 4 bases and J by 5 bases. The CDR3 length is 13 residues. Amplification used 60 Vbeta primers and 13 Jbeta primers. TCRdb's table, derived via immunoSEQ multiplex PCR, lists solely in-frame clones and lacks some. Listed are more than 100,000 clones; 1.5% to 1.8% falls within the top ten. The sequencing input was PBMCs. This chain uses TRBV2 with TRBJ2-7, with 10 bases that match TRBD1. This TCR was sampled from a woman between 35 and 50 years old in good health and CMV-seronegative. CDR3 amino acids: CASSAGTGDEQYF. The CDR3 bases are TGTGCCAGCAGTGCCGGGACAGGGGACGAGCAGTACTTC. The complete variable domain, with remaining parts taken from reference TRBV2 and TRBJ2-7, reads EPEVTQTPSHQVTQMGQEVILRCVPISNHLYFYWYRQILGQKVEFLVSFYNNEISEKSEIFDDQFSVERPDGSNFTLKIRSTKLEDSAMYFCASSAGTGDEQYFGPGTRLTVT.